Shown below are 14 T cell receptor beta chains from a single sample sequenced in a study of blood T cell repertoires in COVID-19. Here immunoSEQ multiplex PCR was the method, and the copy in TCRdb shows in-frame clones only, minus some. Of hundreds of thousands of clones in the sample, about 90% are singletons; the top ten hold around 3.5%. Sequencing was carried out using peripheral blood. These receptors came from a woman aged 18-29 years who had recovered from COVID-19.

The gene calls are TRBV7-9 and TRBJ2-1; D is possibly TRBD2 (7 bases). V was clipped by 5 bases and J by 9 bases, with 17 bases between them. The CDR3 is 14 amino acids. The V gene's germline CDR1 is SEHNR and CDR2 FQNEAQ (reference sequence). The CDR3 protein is CASSLGGGIGEQFF. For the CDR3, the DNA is TGTGCCAGCAGCCTAGGGGGGGGTATCGGTGAGCAGTTCTTC.

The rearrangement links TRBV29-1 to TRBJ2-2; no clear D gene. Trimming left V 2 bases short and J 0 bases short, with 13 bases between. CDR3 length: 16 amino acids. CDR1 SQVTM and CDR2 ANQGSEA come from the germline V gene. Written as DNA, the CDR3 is TGCAGCGTTGAATATATTTCCGGGTCGAACACCGGGGAGCTGTTTTTT. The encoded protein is CSVEYISGSNTGELFF.

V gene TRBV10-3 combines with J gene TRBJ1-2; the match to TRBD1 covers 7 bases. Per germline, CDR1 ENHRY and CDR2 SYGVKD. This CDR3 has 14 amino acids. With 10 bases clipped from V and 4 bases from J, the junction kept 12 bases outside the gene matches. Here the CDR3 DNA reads TGTGCCACTCGACAGGGTCAAACCTTCTATGGCTACACCTTC. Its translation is CATRQGQTFYGYTF.

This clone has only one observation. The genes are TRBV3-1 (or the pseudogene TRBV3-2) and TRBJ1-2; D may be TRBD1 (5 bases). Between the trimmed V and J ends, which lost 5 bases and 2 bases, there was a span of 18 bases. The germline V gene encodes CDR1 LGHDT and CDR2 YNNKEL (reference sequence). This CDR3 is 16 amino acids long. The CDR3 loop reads CASSFSWDFENYGYTF. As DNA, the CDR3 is TGTGCCAGCAGCTTTTCGTGGGACTTTGAGAACTATGGCTACACCTTC.

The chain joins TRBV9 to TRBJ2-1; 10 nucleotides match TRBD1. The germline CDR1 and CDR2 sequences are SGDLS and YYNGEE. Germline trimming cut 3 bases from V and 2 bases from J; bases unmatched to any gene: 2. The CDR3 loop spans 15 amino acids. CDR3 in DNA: TGTGCCAGCAGCGCCGGGACAGGGGCCTACAATGAGCAGTTCTTC. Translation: CASSAGTGAYNEQFF. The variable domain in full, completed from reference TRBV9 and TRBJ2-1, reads DSGVTQTPKHLITATGQRVTLRCSPRSGDLSVYWYQQSLDQGLQFLIQYYNGEERAKGNILERFSAQQFPDLHSELNLSSLELGDSALYFCASSAGTGAYNEQFFGPGTRLTVL.

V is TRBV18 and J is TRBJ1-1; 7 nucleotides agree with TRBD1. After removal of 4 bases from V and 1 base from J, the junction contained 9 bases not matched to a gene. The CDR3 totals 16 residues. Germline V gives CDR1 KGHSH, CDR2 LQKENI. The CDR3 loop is CASSQDRLVGNTEAFF. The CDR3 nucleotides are TGTGCCAGCTCACAGGACAGGCTGGTGGGGAACACTGAAGCTTTCTTT.

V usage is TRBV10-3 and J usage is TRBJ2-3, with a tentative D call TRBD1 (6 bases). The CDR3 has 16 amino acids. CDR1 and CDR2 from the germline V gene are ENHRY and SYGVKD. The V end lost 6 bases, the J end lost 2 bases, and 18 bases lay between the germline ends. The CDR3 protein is CAIRARGGVNTDTQYF. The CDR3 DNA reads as TGTGCCATCAGGGCCAGGGGTGGGGTCAACACAGATACGCAGTATTTT.

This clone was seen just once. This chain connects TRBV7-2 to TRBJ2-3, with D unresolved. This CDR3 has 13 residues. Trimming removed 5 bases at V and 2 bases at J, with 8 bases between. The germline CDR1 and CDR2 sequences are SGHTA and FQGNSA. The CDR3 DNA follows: TGTGCCAGCAGCATCGAGAACACAGATACGCAGTATTTT. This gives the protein CASSIENTDTQYF.

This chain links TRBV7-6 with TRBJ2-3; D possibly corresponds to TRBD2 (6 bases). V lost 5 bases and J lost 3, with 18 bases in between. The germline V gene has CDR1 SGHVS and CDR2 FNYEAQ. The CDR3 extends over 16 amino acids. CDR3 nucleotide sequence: TGTGCCAGCAGCCCAATGGGGGGAGCTTCTACAGATACGCAGTATTTT. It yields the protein CASSPMGGASTDTQYF. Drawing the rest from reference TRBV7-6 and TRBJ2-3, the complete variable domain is GAGVSQSPRYKVTKRGQDVALRCDPISGHVSLYWYRQALGQGPEFLTYFNYEAQQDKSGLPNDRFSAERPEGSISTLTIQRTEQRDSAMYRCASSPMGGASTDTQYFGPGTRLTVL.

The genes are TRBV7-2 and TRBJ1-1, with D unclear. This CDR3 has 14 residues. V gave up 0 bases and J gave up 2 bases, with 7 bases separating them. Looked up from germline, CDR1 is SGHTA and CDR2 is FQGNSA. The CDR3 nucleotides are TGTGCCAGCAGCTTAGCTGGGCTTAACACTGAAGCTTTCTTT. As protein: CASSLAGLNTEAFF.

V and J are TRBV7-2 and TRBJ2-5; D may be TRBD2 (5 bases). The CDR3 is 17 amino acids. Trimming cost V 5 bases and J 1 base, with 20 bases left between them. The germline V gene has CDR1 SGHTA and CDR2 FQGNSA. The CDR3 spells CASSEGGFFAGQETQYF. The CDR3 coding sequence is TGTGCCAGCAGCGAGGGTGGTTTTTTCGCTGGCCAAGAGACCCAGTACTTC.

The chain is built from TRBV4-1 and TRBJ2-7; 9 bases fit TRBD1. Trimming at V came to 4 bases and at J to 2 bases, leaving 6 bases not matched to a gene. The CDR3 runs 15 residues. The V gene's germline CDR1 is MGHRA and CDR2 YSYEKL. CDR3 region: CASSPRDRVPYEQYV. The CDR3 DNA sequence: TGCGCCAGCAGCCCCCGGGACAGGGTCCCCTACGAGCAGTACGTC.

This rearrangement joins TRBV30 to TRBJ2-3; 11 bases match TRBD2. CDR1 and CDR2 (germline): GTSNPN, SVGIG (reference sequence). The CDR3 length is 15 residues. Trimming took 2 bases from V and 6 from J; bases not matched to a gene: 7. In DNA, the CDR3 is TGTGCCTGGAGTAGTGCTAGCGGGAGGAGGGATACGCAGTATTTT. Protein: CAWSSASGRRDTQYF.

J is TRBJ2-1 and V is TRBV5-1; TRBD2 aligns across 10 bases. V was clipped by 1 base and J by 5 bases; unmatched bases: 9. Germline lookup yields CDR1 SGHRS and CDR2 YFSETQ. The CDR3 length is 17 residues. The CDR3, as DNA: TGCGCCAGCAGCTTGTATCAGACTAGCGGGCTCGACAATGAGCAGTTCTTC. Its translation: CASSLYQTSGLDNEQFF.